The 15 T cell receptor beta chains reported below all come from one sample, sequenced in a study of T cell responses to AZD1222 COVID-19 vaccine (dated by TCRdb to 2020 to 2022). The library was generated by the immunoSEQ multiplex PCR assay. The table comes from immuneACCESS by way of TCRdb, which keeps in-frame sequences with V and J called. Part of the clones is missing from these tables; in studies checked, under half for an unresolved V gene and the rest for unknown reasons. Present in this sample are 65,000 to 80,000 clones, 70% to 90% of which were seen just once. The ten largest make up approximately 4.8% of the sample. Read against the paper, the sample's time point label means: about 28 days (+/-7) after the second vaccine dose. Explained via the paper, the treatment or condition label denotes: meningococcal conjugate vaccine given as trial control. The specimen comprised peripheral blood, sampled 28 days after the second dose of the MenACWY control vaccine. The receptors shown here come from an adult who received the MenACWY meningococcal vaccine as a control.

This clone showed up just a few times. The junction departs from the called germline gene at one end, perhaps through a read error. This CDR3 is CASSIEKDKQYF. CDR3 nucleotides: TGTGCCAGTAGTATAGAAAAGGATAAGCAGTATTTT. The chain links TRBV19 to TRBJ2-3; D gene unclear. In germline, CDR1 is LNHDA, CDR2 SQIVND (reference sequence). This CDR3 region has 12 residues.

The V gene is TRBV7-2, the J gene TRBJ2-1; either TRBD1 or TRBD2 may fit D (5 bases each). The germline V gene has CDR1 SGHTA and CDR2 FQGNSA. The CDR3 runs to 13 residues. V lost 5 bases and J lost 10, with 15 bases in between. The CDR3 sequence: CASSRQGEWEQFF. Written as DNA, the CDR3 is TGTGCCAGCAGCCGGCAAGGGGAGTGGGAGCAGTTCTTC.

The rearrangement uses TRBV10-3 and TRBJ1-3; D might be TRBD1 (5 bases). The V gene lost 5 bases and the J gene lost 0 bases, with 8 bases spanning the gap. The CDR3 consists of 14 residues. CDR1 and CDR2 from the germline V gene are ENHRY and SYGVKD. CDR3 coding DNA: TGTGCCATCAGTTCAGGGAGCTCTGGAAACACCATATATTTT. It yields the protein CAISSGSSGNTIYF.

The chain carries TRBV12-3 or TRBV12-4 and TRBJ1-6; tentative D call: TRBD1 (6 bases). V shed 3 bases and J shed 9 bases, with 9 bases lying between them. The CDR3 has 13 residues. DNA of the CDR3: TGTGCCAGCAGTTTTAACAGGGTTTCACCCCTCCACTTT. Protein product: CASSFNRVSPLHF.

V gene TRBV5-1 combines with J gene TRBJ2-1, with 13 positions matching TRBD2. The ends lost 2 bases at V and 9 bases at J; junction bases unmatched: 5. The CDR3 totals 15 residues. CDR1 and CDR2 from the germline V gene are SGHRS and YFSETQ. For the CDR3, the DNA is TGCGCCAGCAGCTTCGGGACTAGCGGGATCACTGAGCAGTTCTTC. Translation: CASSFGTSGITEQFF. The full variable domain, completed using reference TRBV5-1 and TRBJ2-1, is KAGVTQTPRYLIKTRGQQVTLSCSPISGHRSVSWYQQTPGQGLQFLFEYFSETQRNKGNFPGRFSGRQFSNSRSEMNVSTLELGDSALYLCASSFGTSGITEQFFGPGTRLTVL.

The V call is TRBV2, the J call TRBJ2-7, with 7 nucleotides matching TRBD1. V lost 5 bases and J lost 0; bases outside the gene matches: 7. This CDR3 contains 15 residues. Germline V gene data show CDR1 as SNHLY and CDR2 as FYNNEI. The chain's CDR3 is CASSQGQPSSYEQYF. The CDR3 nucleotides read TGTGCCAGCAGTCAGGGACAGCCCAGCTCCTACGAGCAGTACTTC. Variable domain in full (rest from reference TRBV2 and TRBJ2-7): EPEVTQTPSHQVTQMGQEVILRCVPISNHLYFYWYRQILGQKVEFLVSFYNNEISEKSEIFDDQFSVERPDGSNFTLKIRSTKLEDSAMYFCASSQGQPSSYEQYFGPGTRLTVT.

The chain is built from TRBV19 and TRBJ2-7; TRBD1 matches at 8 bases. V gave up 5 bases and J gave up 0 bases; unmatched junction bases: 3. The CDR3 runs 14 residues. Germline V gene lookup returns CDR1 LNHDA and CDR2 SQIVND (reference sequence). DNA for the CDR3: TGTGCCAGTAGTGGGACAGGCAGCTCCTACGAGCAGTACTTC. Its protein product is CASSGTGSSYEQYF.

The table lists this clone with a count of one. This sequence joins TRBV19 and TRBJ2-7; D remains unclear. Germline V gene lookup returns CDR1 LNHDA and CDR2 SQIVND (reference sequence). Trimming took off 4 bases at V and 3 bases at J, with 10 bases between the two ends. The CDR3 covers 13 residues. CDR3 DNA sequence: TGTGCCAGTAGTAGGTCAGCACTCTACGAGCAGTACTTC. This sequence encodes CASSRSALYEQYF.

This sequence joins TRBV18 and TRBJ2-7; weak D call: TRBD2 (5 bases). Germline CDR1 is KGHSH and CDR2 is LQKENI. The ends were cut back, 0 bases at V and 3 bases at J, with 6 bases in the middle. The CDR3 has 13 amino acids. The CDR3, as DNA: TGTGCCAGCTCACCACCAGGGAGCTACGAGCAGTACTTC. Its protein product is CASSPPGSYEQYF.

This rearrangement joins TRBV10-1 to TRBJ1-1; no definite D call. V lost 3 bases and J 1 base, leaving 12 bases between the germline ends. Germline CDR1 is WNHNN and CDR2 is SYGVQD (reference sequence). The CDR3 extends over 15 amino acids. The CDR3 region is CASSDTSMGNTEAFF. The CDR3 nucleotides read TGCGCCAGCAGTGACACCTCGATGGGGAACACTGAAGCTTTCTTT.

The table lists this clone with a count of one. The chain is built from TRBV7-2 and TRBJ2-7; TRBD2 matches 8 bases. Unmatched junction bases numbered 5, after V lost 3 bases and J lost 1 base. CDR1 SGHTA and CDR2 FQGNSA come from the germline V gene. The CDR3 runs to 15 residues. CDR3 nucleotide sequence: TGTGCCAGCAGCTTGCTTAGCGGGGCGTCCTACGAGCAGTACTTC. Protein: CASSLLSGASYEQYF.

CDR3: CASSLVSSYGYTF. Written as DNA, the CDR3 is TGTGCCAGCAGCTTAGTATCCTCCTATGGCTACACCTTC. V is TRBV7-2 and J is TRBJ1-2; D not resolved. From germline, CDR1 is SGHTA and CDR2 FQGNSA. V was cut by 1 base and J by 4 bases, with 7 bases left in between. This CDR3 region has 13 residues.

V usage is TRBV3-1 (or the pseudogene TRBV3-2) and J usage is TRBJ1-1, with D possibly matching TRBD1 (5 bases). This CDR3 is 15 amino acids long. Germline CDR1 and CDR2: LGHDT and YNNKEL (reference sequence). The ends were cut back, 7 bases at V and 2 bases at J, with 17 bases in the middle. The chain's CDR3 is CASTLGAGSNTEAFF. CDR3 sequence (DNA): TGTGCCAGCACGTTAGGGGCGGGTAGTAACACTGAAGCTTTCTTT.

A single count supports this clone. The genes are TRBV3-1 (or the pseudogene TRBV3-2) and TRBJ1-5; tentative D call: TRBD1 (5 bases). In germline, CDR1 is LGHDT, CDR2 YNNKEL (reference sequence). CDR3 length: 14 amino acids. Between the trimmed V and J ends, which lost 3 bases and 5 bases, there was a span of 11 bases. The CDR3 nucleotides read TGTGCCAGCAGCCACGCTCGAGGGGATCAGCCCCAGCATTTT. Residues: CASSHARGDQPQHF.

The CDR3 spells CASSSGQGAAEAFF. As DNA, the CDR3 is TGTGCCAGCAGTTCCGGACAGGGGGCCGCTGAAGCTTTCTTT. This chain joins TRBV28 and TRBJ1-1, with 11 positions matching TRBD1. Germline CDR1 reads MDHEN; CDR2 reads SYDVKM. This CDR3 contains 14 residues. After removal of 4 bases from V and 6 bases from J, the junction contained 4 bases not matched to a gene. The variable domain in full, with the rest retrieved from reference TRBV28 and TRBJ1-1, is DVKVTQSSRYLVKRTGEKVFLECVQDMDHENMFWYRQDPGLGLRLIYFSYDVKMKEKGDIPEGYSVSREKKERFSLILESASTNQTSMYLCASSSGQGAAEAFFGQGTRLTVV.